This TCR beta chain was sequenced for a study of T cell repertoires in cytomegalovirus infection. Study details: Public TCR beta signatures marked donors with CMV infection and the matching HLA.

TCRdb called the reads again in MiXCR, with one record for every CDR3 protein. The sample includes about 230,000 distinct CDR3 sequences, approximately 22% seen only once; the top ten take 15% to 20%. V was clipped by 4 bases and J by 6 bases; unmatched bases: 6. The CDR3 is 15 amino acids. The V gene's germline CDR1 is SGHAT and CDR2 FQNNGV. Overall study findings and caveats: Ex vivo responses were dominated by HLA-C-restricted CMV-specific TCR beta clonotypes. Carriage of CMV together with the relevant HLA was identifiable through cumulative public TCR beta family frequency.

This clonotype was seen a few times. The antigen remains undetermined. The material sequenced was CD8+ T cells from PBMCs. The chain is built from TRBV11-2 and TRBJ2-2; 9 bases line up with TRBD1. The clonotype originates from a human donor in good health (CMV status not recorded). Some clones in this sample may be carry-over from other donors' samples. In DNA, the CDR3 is TGTGCCAGCAGCTCTCCGGGACAGGGACCCGGGGAGCTGTTTTTT. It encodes CASSSPGQGPGELFF. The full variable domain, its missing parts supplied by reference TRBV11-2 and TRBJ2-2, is EAGVAQSPRYKIIEKRQSVAFWCNPISGHATLYWYQQILGQGPKLLIQFQNNGVVDDSQLPKDRFSAERLKGVDSTLKIQPAKLEDSAVYLCASSSPGQGPGELFFGEGSRLTVL.